These T cell receptor beta chains were read from a single sample in a study of spatial heterogeneity in lung cancer. TCRdb independently ran MiXCR on the 5' RACE reads; one entry per CDR3 protein. The sample holds 8,000 to 9,500 distinct CDR3 sequences, 7% seen once. The source material was lung tumor tissue, sampled at surgery. These receptors were obtained from a male donor with early-stage non-small cell lung cancer. Both conserved end residues are part of each CDR3. The order of the fields is CDR3 length, clone size, J gene, V gene, D gene, CDR3 protein, CDR3 DNA. The D gene is left open where the match is weak. For some rows the clone size is stated as once, few or many, or as a class when expanded; others skip it.

len: 14
abundance: medium-sized
j_gene: TRBJ1-3
v_gene: TRBV5-1
d_gene: .
CDR3aa: CASSLDASGNTIYF
CDR3nt: TGCGCCAGCAGCTTGGACGCCTCTGGAAACACCATATATTTT

len: 13
abundance: medium-sized
j_gene: TRBJ1-2
v_gene: TRBV30
d_gene: .
CDR3aa: CASHRGARYGYTF
CDR3nt: TGTGCCTCCCACCGGGGGGCGAGGTATGGCTACACCTTC

len: 14
abundance: many
j_gene: TRBJ2-7
v_gene: TRBV28
d_gene: .
CDR3aa: CASSQGGSSYEQYF
CDR3nt: TGTGCCAGCAGTCAGGGTGGATCCTCCTACGAGCAGTACTTC

len: 17
abundance: medium-sized
j_gene: TRBJ2-1
v_gene: TRBV7-9
d_gene: TRBD2
CDR3aa: CASSAPGGLAGANEQFF
CDR3nt: TGTGCCAGCAGCGCTCCCGGTGGGCTAGCGGGGGCCAATGAGCAGTTCTTC

len: 15
abundance: medium-sized
j_gene: TRBJ2-2
v_gene: TRBV7-3
d_gene: TRBD1
CDR3aa: CASREQGQNTGELFF
CDR3nt: TGTGCCAGCAGGGAACAGGGGCAGAACACCGGGGAGCTGTTTTTT

len: 15
abundance: medium-sized
j_gene: TRBJ2-1
v_gene: TRBV10-2
d_gene: TRBD2
CDR3aa: CASSELAGGPGEQFF
CDR3nt: TGCGCCAGCAGTGAGCTGGCGGGGGGGCCTGGGGAGCAGTTCTTC

len: 15
abundance: medium-sized
j_gene: TRBJ2-1
v_gene: TRBV6-2/TRBV6-3
d_gene: TRBD2
CDR3aa: CASSYRTSGLNEQFF
CDR3nt: TGTGCCAGCAGTTACAGGACTAGCGGACTCAATGAGCAGTTCTTC

len: 14
abundance: medium-sized
j_gene: TRBJ2-3
v_gene: TRBV11-2
d_gene: TRBD2
CDR3aa: CASSFSGGGNTQYF
CDR3nt: TGTGCCAGCAGCTTCAGCGGGGGAGGAAATACGCAGTATTTT

len: 15
abundance: many
j_gene: TRBJ2-5
v_gene: TRBV20-1
d_gene: TRBD2
CDR3aa: CSAGTLFSGEETQYF
CDR3nt: TGCAGTGCTGGAACCCTCTTTAGCGGGGAAGAGACCCAGTACTTC

len: 14
abundance: medium-sized
j_gene: TRBJ2-7
v_gene: TRBV28
d_gene: TRBD2
CDR3aa: CASTTSGGLYEQYF
CDR3nt: TGTGCCAGCACGACTAGCGGGGGCCTTTACGAGCAGTACTTC

len: 14
abundance: many
j_gene: TRBJ1-6
v_gene: TRBV6-1
d_gene: TRBD1
CDR3aa: CASSTGQGGSPLHF
CDR3nt: TGTGCCAGCAGTACGGGACAGGGAGGATCACCCCTCCACTTT

len: 14
abundance: medium-sized
j_gene: TRBJ2-5
v_gene: TRBV2
d_gene: .
CDR3aa: CASSEERRGRDQYF
CDR3nt: TGTGCCAGCAGTGAAGAGCGTAGGGGGAGGGACCAGTACTTC

len: 15
abundance: medium-sized
j_gene: TRBJ1-5
v_gene: TRBV6-5
d_gene: .
CDR3aa: CASSFAGGSNQPQHF
CDR3nt: TGTGCCAGCAGTTTCGCCGGGGGTAGCAATCAGCCCCAGCATTTT

len: 10
abundance: medium-sized
j_gene: TRBJ2-1
v_gene: TRBV5-5
d_gene: .
CDR3aa: CASGYNEQFF
CDR3nt: TGTGCCAGCGGTTACAATGAGCAGTTCTTC

len: 16
abundance: few
j_gene: TRBJ2-5
v_gene: TRBV5-6
d_gene: TRBD1
CDR3aa: CASSFGGAGGLETQYF
CDR3nt: TGTGCCAGCAGCTTCGGAGGAGCAGGGGGTTTAGAGACCCAGTACTTC

len: 13
abundance: few
j_gene: TRBJ1-1
v_gene: TRBV10-2
d_gene: .
CDR3aa: CASSEQGYTEAFF
CDR3nt: TGCGCCAGCAGTGAGCAGGGGTACACTGAAGCTTTCTTT

len: 15
abundance: medium-sized
j_gene: TRBJ1-6
v_gene: TRBV6-6
d_gene: .
CDR3aa: CASSYSGPINSPLHF
CDR3nt: TGTGCCAGCAGTTACTCGGGGCCCATCAATTCACCCCTCCACTTT

len: 16
abundance: many
j_gene: TRBJ2-1
v_gene: TRBV6-5
d_gene: TRBD2
CDR3aa: CASSYEGVAGANEQFF
CDR3nt: TGTGCCAGCAGTTACGAAGGAGTAGCGGGGGCCAATGAGCAGTTCTTC

len: 15
abundance: many
j_gene: TRBJ1-2
v_gene: TRBV4-1
d_gene: .
CDR3aa: CASSQDRNRFYGYTF
CDR3nt: TGCGCCAGCAGCCAAGATCGCAACAGATTCTATGGCTACACCTTC

len: 11
abundance: many
j_gene: TRBJ2-3
v_gene: TRBV29-1
d_gene: .
CDR3aa: CSAQNTDTQYF
CDR3nt: TGCAGCGCACAGAACACAGATACGCAGTATTTT

len: 16
abundance: many
j_gene: TRBJ2-3
v_gene: TRBV4-1
d_gene: TRBD1
CDR3aa: CASSLQGAQSTDTQYF
CDR3nt: TGCGCCAGCAGCCTCCAGGGGGCGCAGAGCACAGATACGCAGTATTTT

len: 14
abundance: medium-sized
j_gene: TRBJ2-3
v_gene: TRBV5-4
d_gene: TRBD2
CDR3aa: CASSLEAGGSTQYF
CDR3nt: TGTGCCAGCAGCTTGGAGGCGGGGGGAAGTACGCAGTATTTT

len: 16
abundance: medium-sized
j_gene: TRBJ1-2
v_gene: TRBV7-8
d_gene: .
CDR3aa: CASSLSRAGLFYGYTF
CDR3nt: TGTGCCAGCAGCTTAAGTCGTGCGGGCCTCTTCTATGGCTACACCTTC

len: 15
abundance: many
j_gene: TRBJ2-7
v_gene: TRBV3-1
d_gene: .
CDR3aa: CASSQKFGVSYEQYF
CDR3nt: TGTGCCAGCAGCCAGAAGTTCGGGGTCTCCTACGAGCAGTACTTC

len: 15
abundance: many
j_gene: TRBJ2-1
v_gene: TRBV6-2/TRBV6-3
d_gene: TRBD2
CDR3aa: CASRTGLAGLSEQFF
CDR3nt: TGTGCCAGCAGGACGGGTCTAGCGGGGTTGAGTGAGCAGTTCTTC

len: 15
abundance: many
j_gene: TRBJ2-7
v_gene: TRBV7-2
d_gene: TRBD2
CDR3aa: CASSLEAGGSYEQYF
CDR3nt: TGTGCCAGCAGCTTAGAGGCGGGAGGATCCTACGAGCAGTACTTC

len: 13
abundance: large
j_gene: TRBJ2-1
v_gene: TRBV7-9
d_gene: .
CDR3aa: CASSPSTYNEQFF
CDR3nt: TGTGCCAGCAGCCCATCAACGTACAATGAGCAGTTCTTC

len: 13
abundance: .
j_gene: TRBJ1-1
v_gene: TRBV2
d_gene: .
CDR3aa: CASSGDGYTEAFF
CDR3nt: TGTGCCAGCAGTGGGGACGGCTACACTGAAGCTTTCTTT

len: 14
abundance: medium-sized
j_gene: TRBJ2-3
v_gene: TRBV20-1
d_gene: TRBD2
CDR3aa: CSATTSGVTDTQYF
CDR3nt: TGCAGTGCAACGACTAGCGGGGTCACAGATACGCAGTATTTT

len: 15
abundance: medium-sized
j_gene: TRBJ2-1
v_gene: TRBV29-1
d_gene: TRBD2
CDR3aa: CSAGTSSVIYNEQFF
CDR3nt: TGCAGCGCTGGGACTAGCTCCGTGATCTACAATGAGCAGTTCTTC

len: 15
abundance: many
j_gene: TRBJ2-5
v_gene: TRBV7-2
d_gene: .
CDR3aa: CASSSRDGPGRTQYF
CDR3nt: TGTGCCAGCAGCTCCAGAGACGGACCTGGGCGGACCCAGTACTTC

len: 14
abundance: few
j_gene: TRBJ2-2
v_gene: TRBV20-1
d_gene: .
CDR3aa: CSARPPGSTGELFF
CDR3nt: TGCAGTGCTAGACCTCCAGGGAGCACCGGGGAGCTGTTTTTT

len: 16
abundance: few
j_gene: TRBJ1-2
v_gene: TRBV5-1
d_gene: .
CDR3aa: CASSPRQGWPNYGYTF
CDR3nt: TGCGCCAGCAGCCCCCGGCAAGGCTGGCCTAACTATGGCTACACCTTC

len: 13
abundance: many
j_gene: TRBJ2-2
v_gene: TRBV3-1
d_gene: .
CDR3aa: CASSQRGGGELFF
CDR3nt: TGTGCCAGCAGCCAGCGAGGGGGCGGGGAGCTGTTTTTT

len: 13
abundance: medium-sized
j_gene: TRBJ2-7
v_gene: TRBV27
d_gene: .
CDR3aa: CASRQADSYEQYF
CDR3nt: TGTGCCAGCAGACAGGCAGACTCCTACGAGCAGTACTTC

len: 15
abundance: many
j_gene: TRBJ2-7
v_gene: TRBV6-5
d_gene: .
CDR3aa: CASSYGQDGSYEQYF
CDR3nt: TGTGCCAGCAGTTATGGGCAGGACGGCTCCTACGAGCAGTACTTC

len: 13
abundance: medium-sized
j_gene: TRBJ2-7
v_gene: TRBV5-1
d_gene: .
CDR3aa: CASSLLGPYEQYF
CDR3nt: TGCGCCAGCAGCTTACTAGGTCCCTACGAGCAGTACTTC

len: 13
abundance: .
j_gene: TRBJ1-1
v_gene: TRBV11-1
d_gene: .
CDR3aa: CASSFGWDTEAFF
CDR3nt: TGTGCCAGCAGCTTTGGGTGGGACACTGAAGCTTTCTTT

len: 15
abundance: .
j_gene: TRBJ1-6
v_gene: TRBV28
d_gene: TRBD1
CDR3aa: CASRPTGSHNSPLHF
CDR3nt: TGTGCCAGCAGACCGACAGGGAGCCATAATTCACCCCTCCACTTT

len: 15
abundance: .
j_gene: TRBJ2-1
v_gene: TRBV7-9
d_gene: .
CDR3aa: CASSFISVGYNEQFF
CDR3nt: TGTGCCAGCAGCTTTATCTCAGTAGGTTACAATGAGCAGTTCTTC

len: 14
abundance: medium-sized
j_gene: TRBJ1-6
v_gene: TRBV7-6
d_gene: .
CDR3aa: CASHSGHENSPLHF
CDR3nt: TGTGCCAGCCACTCGGGACACGAAAATTCACCCCTCCACTTT

len: 18
abundance: large
j_gene: TRBJ2-1
v_gene: TRBV28
d_gene: TRBD2
CDR3aa: CASSFLHPGRAGYNEQFF
CDR3nt: TGTGCCAGCAGTTTCCTACACCCGGGGAGGGCGGGGTACAATGAGCAGTTCTTC

len: 16
abundance: many
j_gene: TRBJ2-7
v_gene: TRBV5-1
d_gene: .
CDR3aa: CASSLGPGWDSYEQYF
CDR3nt: TGCGCCAGCAGCTTGGGACCCGGCTGGGACTCCTACGAGCAGTACTTC

len: 16
abundance: many
j_gene: TRBJ2-7
v_gene: TRBV6-1
d_gene: .
CDR3aa: CASSEGRNAGAWEQYF
CDR3nt: TGTGCCAGCAGTGAAGGACGAAATGCAGGGGCGTGGGAGCAGTACTTC

len: 12
abundance: many
j_gene: TRBJ2-3
v_gene: TRBV7-9
d_gene: TRBD1
CDR3aa: CASKQGTDTQYF
CDR3nt: TGTGCCAGCAAACAGGGGACAGATACGCAGTATTTT